This TCR beta chain was sequenced during a study of blood T cell repertoires in COVID-19 (dated by TCRdb to about 2020). About the full investigation: Collaborator samples came from the United States, Italy and Spain and covered acute and convalescent phases of COVID-19. Deeply sampled blood TCRbeta repertoires from subjects exposed to, actively infected with, or recovered from COVID-19 were included in the dataset. A freely available public database, intended as a resource for researchers studying the immune response to SARS-CoV-2, is where the repertoires were released. HLA class I and class II types, where available, came from metadata supplied by the sample provider rather than from assay-based typing. Samples were obtained from the ongoing ImmuneRACE study (first 160 participants) and from about 1,300 subjects provided by 6 global collaborators. The prospective study material was composed of cDNA or gDNA derived from T cells, B-cell-depleted T cells, or PBMCs. A de-identified subject ID, COVID-19 status, age in years and sex were almost always included in the sample metadata.

V ends up 4 bases short and J 3 bases short, with an unmatched junction base count of 7. From its cysteine to its phenylalanine, the CDR3 spans 15 amino acids. Only CDR3 DNA is held: 45 bases, read in frame from base 1. From a lookup of the germline V gene, CDR1 and CDR2 are SGHRS and YFSETQ. TCRbeta CDR3 regions were amplified from genomic DNA using the immunoSEQ Assay, a bias-controlled multiplex PCR. The paper's data handling went like this. The number of nucleated cells in each sample was estimated by amplification of reference gene primers within the assay. Sequence reads were collapsed and filtered to measure the absolute abundance of every unique TCRbeta CDR3 rearrangement. For each sample, productive Simpson clonality was calculated by taking the square root of Simpson's diversity index across productive rearrangements. The source is immuneACCESS, and TCRdb retained only in-frame sequences with V and J called. Part of the clones is not carried over; for the studies checked, unresolved V genes explain less than half of this, and the remainder is unexplained. That table gives V, J and clone size, and the DNA gave D and trimming. Within this sample are about 81,000 clones, with 70% to 90% of them counted one time only. The ten largest clones represent approximately 14% of the sample.

General findings and caveats noted by the study authors: The amount of clinical and demographic metadata varied by source and participant and was provided uncurated.

Whole blood was collected in K2EDTA tubes by collaborating institutions according to the institutions' own protocols. For TCRbeta analysis, collaborator samples were shipped as frozen whole blood, as isolated PBMCs, or as DNA extracted from either sample type. Note on this clone: Its antigen is not yet known. The input lacks base qualities; no much larger clone sits a single base away.

Sequenced input: peripheral blood. This chain is built from TRBV5-1 and TRBJ1-2, with TRBD1 identical over 9 junction bases. The TCR sequence derives from a woman aged 70-85 years with acute or convalescent COVID-19. The CDR3 protein: CASSPDGQGYYGYTF. The DNA is as follows: TGCGCCAGCAGCCCTGACGGACAGGGGTACTATGGCTACACCTTC.